One T cell receptor (beta chain) is described in this entry. There is no known antigen for this receptor. No base-level quality is on record; no much larger clone is a single base apart. V lost 1 base and J lost 5 bases; the stretch between them is 13 bases long. Taken from the germline V gene, the CDR1 and CDR2 loops are SGHRS and YFSETQ. The CDR3 starts with the cysteine, ends with the phenylalanine, and has 16 residues. CDR3 DNA is the only sequence kept; it has 48 bases, read in frame from the first base. Whole blood was collected in K2EDTA tubes by collaborating institutions according to the institutions' own protocols. For TCRbeta analysis, collaborators shipped samples in one of three forms: frozen whole blood, isolated PBMCs, or DNA extracted from either of those sample types. This record comes from a study of blood T cell repertoires in COVID-19 (dated by TCRdb to 2019 to 2021). Regarding the research as a whole: Samples covering the acute and convalescent phases of COVID-19 were provided by collaborators in the United States, Italy and Spain. The material from the prospective study consisted of cDNA or gDNA derived from T cells, B-cell-depleted T cells, or PBMCs. Samples were obtained from the ongoing ImmuneRACE study (first 160 participants) and from over 1,000 subjects provided by 6 global collaborators. The repertoires were released in a freely available public database intended as a resource for research on the immune response to SARS-CoV-2. Deeply sampled blood TCRbeta repertoires from subjects exposed to, actively infected with, or recovered from COVID-19 were included in the dataset. A de-identified subject ID, COVID-19 status, age in years and sex were almost always included in the sample metadata. Where available, HLA class I and class II types were taken from metadata supplied by the sample provider and were not determined by assay-based typing. Broader findings and caveats from the paper: How much clinical and demographic metadata was included differed by source and by participant, and the metadata was provided uncurated.

TCRbeta CDR3 regions were amplified from genomic DNA using the immunoSEQ Assay, a bias-controlled multiplex PCR. The original methods were these. Within the assay, amplification of reference gene primers was used to estimate how many nucleated cells each sample contained. To quantify the absolute abundance of each unique TCRbeta CDR3 rearrangement, sequence reads were collapsed and filtered. For each sample, productive Simpson clonality was calculated as the square root of Simpson's diversity index over productive rearrangements. TCRdb stores this immuneACCESS table with in-frame sequences only. Part of the clones is absent; in the studies checked, under half of the shortfall reflects unresolved V genes, and no reason is known for the rest. From that table come the V and J calls and clone size; the DNA was used to work out D and trimming. Present in this sample are roughly 97,000 clones, roughly four fifths of which were seen just once. The ten largest clones add up to about 3.6% of the sample.

This clonotype originated in a woman older than 75 with active or convalescent COVID-19. This receptor chain uses TRBV5-1 and TRBJ1-6, with the D gene not clear enough to name. The sequenced sample consisted of peripheral blood. The CDR3 amino acid sequence is: CASSLSGQRDNSPLHF. The bases are TGCGCCAGCAGCTTGTCTGGGCAGAGGGATAATTCACCCCTCCACTTT.